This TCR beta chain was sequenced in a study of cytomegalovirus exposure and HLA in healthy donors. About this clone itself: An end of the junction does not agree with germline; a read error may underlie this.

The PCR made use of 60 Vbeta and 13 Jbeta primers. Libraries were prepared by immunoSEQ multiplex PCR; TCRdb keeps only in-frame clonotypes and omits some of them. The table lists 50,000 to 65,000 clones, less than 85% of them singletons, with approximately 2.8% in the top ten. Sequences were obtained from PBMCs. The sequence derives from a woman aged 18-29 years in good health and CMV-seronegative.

CDR3 sequence (DNA): TGTTCCAGCAGCTTAGCGGGCCAGTCAACCAACACCGGGGAGCTGTTTTTT. Translating it yields CSSSLAGQSTNTGELFF. The chain couples TRBV7-9 to TRBJ2-2; 7 bases agree with TRBD2. The CDR3 totals 17 residues. Looked up from germline, CDR1 is SEHNR and CDR2 is FQNEAQ (reference sequence).